The T cell receptor beta chain under discussion was sequenced for a study of blood T cell repertoires in COVID-19. Study details: T cells, B-cell-depleted T cells, or PBMCs supplied cDNA or gDNA.

Some clones are missing from TCRdb's copy, which holds only in-frame ones; the method was immunoSEQ multiplex PCR. The sample records some 260,000 clones, 88% being singletons. This clone was observed a handful of times. After removal of 5 bases from V and 2 bases from J, the junction contained 8 bases not matched to a gene. CDR1 and CDR2 (germline): MNHEY, SVGAGI. This CDR3 contains 15 residues. Material: peripheral blood. This TCR came from a human donor in a cohort sampled during active COVID-19. V is TRBV6-5 and J is TRBJ2-7, with 8 bases aligning to TRBD1. In DNA form, the CDR3 reads TGTGCCAGCAGTCCCGGCTGGACAGGGACCTACGAGCAGTACTTC. Translating gives CASSPGWTGTYEQYF.